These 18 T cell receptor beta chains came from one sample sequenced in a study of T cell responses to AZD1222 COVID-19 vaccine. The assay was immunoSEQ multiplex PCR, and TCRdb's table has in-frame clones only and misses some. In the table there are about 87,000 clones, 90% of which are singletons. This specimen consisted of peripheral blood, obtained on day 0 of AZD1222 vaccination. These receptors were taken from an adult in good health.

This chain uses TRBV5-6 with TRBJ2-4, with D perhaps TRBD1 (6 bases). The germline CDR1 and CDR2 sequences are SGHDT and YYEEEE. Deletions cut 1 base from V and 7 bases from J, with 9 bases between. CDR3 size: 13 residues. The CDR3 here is CASSLWGPNIQYF. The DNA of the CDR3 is TGTGCCAGCAGCTTGTGGGGGCCGAACATTCAGTACTTC.

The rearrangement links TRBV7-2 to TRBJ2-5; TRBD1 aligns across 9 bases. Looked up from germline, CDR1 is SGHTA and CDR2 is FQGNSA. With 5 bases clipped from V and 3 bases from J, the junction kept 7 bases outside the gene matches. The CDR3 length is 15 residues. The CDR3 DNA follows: TGTGCCAGCAGCAGTTCCGGGACAGGGAAAGAGACCCAGTACTTC. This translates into CASSSSGTGKETQYF.

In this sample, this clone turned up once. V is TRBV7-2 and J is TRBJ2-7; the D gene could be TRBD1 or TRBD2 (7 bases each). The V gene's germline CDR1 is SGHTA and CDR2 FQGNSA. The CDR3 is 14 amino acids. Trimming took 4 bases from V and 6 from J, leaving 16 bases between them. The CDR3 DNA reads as TGTGCCAGCAGCTCCCAGGGGGGGCAGCTCGAGCAGTACTTC. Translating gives CASSSQGGQLEQYF.

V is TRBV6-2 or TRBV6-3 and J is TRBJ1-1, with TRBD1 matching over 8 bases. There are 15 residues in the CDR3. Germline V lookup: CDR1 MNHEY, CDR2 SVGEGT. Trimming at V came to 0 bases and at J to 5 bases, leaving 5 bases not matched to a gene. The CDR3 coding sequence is TGTGCCAGCAGTTACTCCAGGGGGCCCGAGACTGAAGCTTTCTTT. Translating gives CASSYSRGPETEAFF.

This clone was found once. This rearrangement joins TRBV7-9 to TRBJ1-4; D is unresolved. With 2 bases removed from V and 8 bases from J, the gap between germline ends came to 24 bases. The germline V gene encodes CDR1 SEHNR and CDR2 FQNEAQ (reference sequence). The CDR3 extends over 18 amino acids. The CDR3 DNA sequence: TGTGCCAGCAGCTTAAAGGGCGGAGAGAGACGTCGAAAGGAAAAACTGTTTTTT. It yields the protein CASSLKGGERRRKEKLFF. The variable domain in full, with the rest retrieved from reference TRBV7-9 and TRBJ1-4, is DTGVSQNPRHKITKRGQNVTFRCDPISEHNRLYWYRQTLGQGPEFLTYFQNEAQLEKSRLLSDRFSAERPKGSFSTLEIQRTEQGDSAMYLCASSLKGGERRRKEKLFFGSGTQLSVL.

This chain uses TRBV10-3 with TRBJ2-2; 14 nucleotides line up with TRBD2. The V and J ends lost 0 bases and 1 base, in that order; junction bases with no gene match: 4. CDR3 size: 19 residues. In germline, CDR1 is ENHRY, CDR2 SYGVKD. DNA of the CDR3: TGTGCCATCAGTGAGTCGGGGACTAGCGGGGGCCTGAACACCGGGGAGCTGTTTTTT. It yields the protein CAISESGTSGGLNTGELFF.

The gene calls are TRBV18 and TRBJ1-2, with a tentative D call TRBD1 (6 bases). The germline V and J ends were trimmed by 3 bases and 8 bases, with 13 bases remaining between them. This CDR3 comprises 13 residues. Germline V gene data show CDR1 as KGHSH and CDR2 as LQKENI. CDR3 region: CASSPGGARGYTF. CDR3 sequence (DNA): TGTGCCAGCTCACCGGGGGGGGCCCGAGGCTACACCTTC.

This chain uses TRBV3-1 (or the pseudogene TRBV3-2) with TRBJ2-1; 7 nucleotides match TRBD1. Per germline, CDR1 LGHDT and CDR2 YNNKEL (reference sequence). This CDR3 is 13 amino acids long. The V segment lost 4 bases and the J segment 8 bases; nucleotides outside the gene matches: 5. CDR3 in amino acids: CASSPTGSYEQFF. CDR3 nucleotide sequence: TGTGCCAGCAGCCCGACAGGGTCTTATGAGCAGTTCTTC.

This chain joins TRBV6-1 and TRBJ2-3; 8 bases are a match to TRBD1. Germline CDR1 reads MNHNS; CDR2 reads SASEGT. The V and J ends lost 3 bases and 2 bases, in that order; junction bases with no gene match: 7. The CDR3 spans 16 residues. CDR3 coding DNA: TGTGCCAGCAGTGACCGTGGACAGGGCAACACAGATACGCAGTATTTT. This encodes CASSDRGQGNTDTQYF.

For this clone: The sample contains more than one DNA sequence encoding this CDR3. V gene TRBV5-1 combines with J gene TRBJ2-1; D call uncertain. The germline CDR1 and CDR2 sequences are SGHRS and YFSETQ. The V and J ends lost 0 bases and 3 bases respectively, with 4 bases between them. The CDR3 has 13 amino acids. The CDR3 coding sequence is TGCGCCAGCAGCTTGGCCCTCTACAATGAGCAGTTCTTC. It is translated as CASSLALYNEQFF. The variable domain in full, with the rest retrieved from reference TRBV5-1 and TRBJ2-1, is KAGVTQTPRYLIKTRGQQVTLSCSPISGHRSVSWYQQTPGQGLQFLFEYFSETQRNKGNFPGRFSGRQFSNSRSEMNVSTLELGDSALYLCASSLALYNEQFFGPGTRLTVL.

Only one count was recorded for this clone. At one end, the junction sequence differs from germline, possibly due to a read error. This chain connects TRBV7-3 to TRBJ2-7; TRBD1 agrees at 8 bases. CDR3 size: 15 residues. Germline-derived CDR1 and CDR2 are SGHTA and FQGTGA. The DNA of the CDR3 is TGTGCCAGCAGCGTAACAGGGGGATACTCCTACGAGCAGTACTTC. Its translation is CASSVTGGYSYEQYF.

The CDR3 sequence: CASSRDRGFHGYTF. In nucleotides, the CDR3 is TGTGCCAGCAGCCGGGACAGGGGCTTCCATGGCTACACCTTC. The genes are TRBV5-4 and TRBJ1-2; TRBD1 matches at 10 bases. Germline V gives CDR1 SGHNT, CDR2 YYREEE (reference sequence). The J segment lost 6 bases and the V segment lost 4 bases, leaving 6 bases of the junction unmatched. The CDR3 spans 14 residues.

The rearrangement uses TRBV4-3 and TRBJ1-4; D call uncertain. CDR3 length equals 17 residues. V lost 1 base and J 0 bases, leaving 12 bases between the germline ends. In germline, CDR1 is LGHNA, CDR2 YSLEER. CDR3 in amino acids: CASSQVAVVTTNEKLFF. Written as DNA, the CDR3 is TGCGCCAGCAGCCAAGTGGCAGTAGTCACAACTAATGAAAAACTGTTTTTT.

CDR3 bases: TGTGCCAGCGGTGAGGGGGTTGGGCCCCAGCATTTT. Residues: CASGEGVGPQHF. V is TRBV27 and J is TRBJ1-5; tentatively, D is TRBD1 (6 bases). The V gene lost 8 bases and the J gene lost 9 bases, with 14 bases spanning the gap. This CDR3 is built from 12 residues. Germline V gives CDR1 MNHEY, CDR2 SMNVEV (reference sequence).

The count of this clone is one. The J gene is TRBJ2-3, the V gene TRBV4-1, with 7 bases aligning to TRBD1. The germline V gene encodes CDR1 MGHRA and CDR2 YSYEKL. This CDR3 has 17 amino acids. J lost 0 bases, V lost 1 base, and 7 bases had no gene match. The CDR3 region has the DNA TGCGCCAGCAGCCAAGTTGGCAGGGGGTTTAGCACAGATACGCAGTATTTT. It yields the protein CASSQVGRGFSTDTQYF.

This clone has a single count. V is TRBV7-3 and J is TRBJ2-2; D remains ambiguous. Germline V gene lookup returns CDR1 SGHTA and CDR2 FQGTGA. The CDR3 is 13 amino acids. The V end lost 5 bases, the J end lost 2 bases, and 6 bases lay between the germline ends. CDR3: CASSRQNTGELFF. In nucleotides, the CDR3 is TGTGCCAGCAGCCGACAAAACACCGGGGAGCTGTTTTTT.

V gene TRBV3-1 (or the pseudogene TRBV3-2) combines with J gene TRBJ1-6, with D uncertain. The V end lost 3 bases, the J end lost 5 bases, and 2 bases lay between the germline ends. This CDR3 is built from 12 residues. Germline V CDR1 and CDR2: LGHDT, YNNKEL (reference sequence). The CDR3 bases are TGTGCCAGCAGCCAGGATAATTCACCCCTCCACTTT. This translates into CASSQDNSPLHF.

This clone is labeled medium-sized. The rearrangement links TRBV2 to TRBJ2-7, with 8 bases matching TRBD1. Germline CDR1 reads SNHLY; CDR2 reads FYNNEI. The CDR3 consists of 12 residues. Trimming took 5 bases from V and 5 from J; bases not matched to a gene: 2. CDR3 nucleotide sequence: TGTGCCAGCAGTTCGGGACAGGACGAGCAGTACTTC. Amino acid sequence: CASSSGQDEQYF.